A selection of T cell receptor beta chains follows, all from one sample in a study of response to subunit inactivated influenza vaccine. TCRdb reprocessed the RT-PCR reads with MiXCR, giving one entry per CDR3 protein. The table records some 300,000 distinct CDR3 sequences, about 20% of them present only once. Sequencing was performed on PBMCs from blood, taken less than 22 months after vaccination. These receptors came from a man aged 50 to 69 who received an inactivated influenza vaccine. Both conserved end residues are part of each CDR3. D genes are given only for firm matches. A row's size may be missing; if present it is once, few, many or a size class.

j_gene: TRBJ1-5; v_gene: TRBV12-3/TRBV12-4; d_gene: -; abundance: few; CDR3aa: CASSADHSNQPQHF; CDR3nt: TGTGCCAGCAGCGCCGACCATAGCAATCAGCCCCAGCATTTT
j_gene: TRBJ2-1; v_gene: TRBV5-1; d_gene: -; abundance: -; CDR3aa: CASSFPSDWGLGNEQFF; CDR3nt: TGCGCCAGCAGCTTTCCTAGCGATTGGGGGCTCGGCAATGAGCAGTTCTTC
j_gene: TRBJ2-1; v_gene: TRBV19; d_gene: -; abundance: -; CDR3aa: CASSLTGSYSEQFF; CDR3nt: TGTGCCAGTAGTTTAACAGGGTCGTATAGTGAGCAGTTCTTC
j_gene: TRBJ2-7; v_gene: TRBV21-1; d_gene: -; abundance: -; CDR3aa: CASPYRDAKSSEQYF; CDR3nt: TGTGCCAGCCCGTACCGGGACGCGAAATCTAGCGAGCAGTACTTC
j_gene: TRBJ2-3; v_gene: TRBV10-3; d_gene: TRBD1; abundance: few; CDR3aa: CAISKTGRTDTQYF; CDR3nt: TGTGCCATCAGTAAGACAGGGCGGACAGATACGCAGTATTTT
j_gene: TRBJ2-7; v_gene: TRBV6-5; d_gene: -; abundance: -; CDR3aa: CASSYSRTSLTYEQYF; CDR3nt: TGTGCCAGCAGTTACTCCCGGACGTCCCTAACCTACGAGCAGTACTTC
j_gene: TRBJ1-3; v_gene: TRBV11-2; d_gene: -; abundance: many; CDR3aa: CASSLTDGNTIYF; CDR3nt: TGTGCCAGCAGCTTGACAGACGGAAACACCATATATTTT
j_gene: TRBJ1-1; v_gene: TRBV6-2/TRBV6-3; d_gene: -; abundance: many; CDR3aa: CASSYQQGGGSEAFF; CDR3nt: TGTGCCAGCAGTTACCAGCAGGGAGGTGGTTCTGAAGCTTTCTTT
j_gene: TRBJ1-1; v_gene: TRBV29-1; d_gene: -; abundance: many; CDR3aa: CSVGTAKNTEAFF; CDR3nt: TGCAGCGTCGGGACCGCAAAGAACACTGAAGCTTTCTTT
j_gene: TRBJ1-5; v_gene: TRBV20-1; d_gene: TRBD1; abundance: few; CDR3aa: CSANRDSGNQPQHF; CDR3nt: TGCAGTGCTAACCGGGACAGCGGGAATCAGCCCCAGCATTTT
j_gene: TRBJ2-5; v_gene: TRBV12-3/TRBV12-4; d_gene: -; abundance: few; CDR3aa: CASSLEGFLQETQYF; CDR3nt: TGTGCCAGCAGTTTAGAGGGGTTTTTGCAAGAGACCCAGTACTTC
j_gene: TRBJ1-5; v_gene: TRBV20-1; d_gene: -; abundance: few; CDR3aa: CSAIGLSSNQPQHF; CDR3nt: TGCAGTGCCATCGGACTCTCCAGCAATCAGCCCCAGCATTTT
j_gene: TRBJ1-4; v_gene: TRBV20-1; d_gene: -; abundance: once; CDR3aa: CSARDWQTNEKLFF; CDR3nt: TGCAGTGCTAGAGATTGGCAGACTAATGAAAAACTGTTTTTT
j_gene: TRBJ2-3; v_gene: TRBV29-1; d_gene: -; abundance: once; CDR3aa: CSAGAAGAQYF; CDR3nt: TGCAGCGCGGGGGCCGCAGGTGCGCAGTATTTT
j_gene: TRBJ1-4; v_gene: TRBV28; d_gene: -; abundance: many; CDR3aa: CASSVGTETTNEKLFF; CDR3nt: TGTGCCAGCAGTGTGGGAACAGAGACAACTAATGAAAAACTGTTTTTT
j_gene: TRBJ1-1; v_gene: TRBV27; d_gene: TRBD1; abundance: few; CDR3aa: CASSLRTGVGTEAFF; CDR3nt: TGTGCCAGCAGTTTACGGACAGGGGTAGGGACTGAAGCTTTCTTT
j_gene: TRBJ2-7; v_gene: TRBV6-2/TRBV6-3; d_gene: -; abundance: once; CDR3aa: CASSYSSGGIYEQYF; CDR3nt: TGTGCCAGCAGTTACTCGAGTGGCGGGATCTACGAGCAGTACTTC
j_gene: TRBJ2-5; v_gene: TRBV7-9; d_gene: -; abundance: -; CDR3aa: CASSPLGGALGETQYF; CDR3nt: TGTGCCAGCAGCCCGCTTGGTGGGGCTTTGGGGGAGACCCAGTACTTC
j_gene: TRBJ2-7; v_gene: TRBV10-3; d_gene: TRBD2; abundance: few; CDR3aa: CAISEVASGSYEQYF; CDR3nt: TGTGCCATCAGTGAGGTTGCTAGCGGCTCCTACGAGCAGTACTTC
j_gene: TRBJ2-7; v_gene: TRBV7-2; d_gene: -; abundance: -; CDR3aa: CASSQGIRRYEQYF; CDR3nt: TGTGCCAGCAGCCAAGGGATCAGAAGGTACGAGCAGTACTTC
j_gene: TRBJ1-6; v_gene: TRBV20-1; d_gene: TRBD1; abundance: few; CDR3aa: CSARSGTGSSPLHF; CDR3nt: TGCAGTGCTAGGTCCGGGACAGGGAGTTCACCCCTCCACTTT
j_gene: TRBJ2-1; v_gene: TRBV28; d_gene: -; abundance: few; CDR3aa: CASSFDVGQTNEQFF; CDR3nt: TGTGCCAGCAGTTTTGACGTCGGTCAGACGAATGAGCAGTTCTTC
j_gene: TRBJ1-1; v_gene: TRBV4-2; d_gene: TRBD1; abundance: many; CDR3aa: CASSPGDRVVNTEAFF; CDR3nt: TGTGCCAGCAGCCCCGGGGACAGGGTTGTGAACACTGAAGCTTTCTTT
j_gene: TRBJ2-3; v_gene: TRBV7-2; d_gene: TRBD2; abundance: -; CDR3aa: CASSLDLAGGTDTQYF; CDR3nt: TGTGCCAGCAGCTTAGACCTAGCGGGAGGCACAGATACGCAGTATTTT
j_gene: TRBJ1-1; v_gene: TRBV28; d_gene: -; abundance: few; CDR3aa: CASSLAPVDTEAFF; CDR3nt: TGTGCCAGCAGTTTGGCCCCAGTGGACACTGAAGCTTTCTTT
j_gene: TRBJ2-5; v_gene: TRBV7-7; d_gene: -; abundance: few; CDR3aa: CASSLAQGDTKTQYF; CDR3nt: TGTGCTAGCAGCTTAGCACAGGGCGATACAAAAACCCAGTACTTC
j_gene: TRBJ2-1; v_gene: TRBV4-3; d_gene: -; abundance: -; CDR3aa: CASSPQMVPGLYNEQFF; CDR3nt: TGCGCCAGCAGCCCCCAAATGGTCCCTGGCCTTTACAATGAGCAGTTCTTC
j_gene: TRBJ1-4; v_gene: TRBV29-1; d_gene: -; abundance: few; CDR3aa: CSAGGGTPKYGEKLFF; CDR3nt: TGCAGCGCTGGAGGGGGGACGCCCAAGTACGGTGAAAAACTGTTTTTT
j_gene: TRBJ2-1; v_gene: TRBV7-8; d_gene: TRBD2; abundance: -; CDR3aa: CASSLLAGNSYNEQFF; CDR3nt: TGTGCCAGCAGCCTGTTAGCGGGCAACTCCTACAATGAGCAGTTCTTC
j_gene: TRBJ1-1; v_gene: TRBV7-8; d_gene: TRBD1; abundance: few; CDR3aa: CASSPHGTGFLITEAFF; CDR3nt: TGTGCCAGCAGCCCCCATGGGACAGGGTTTTTGATAACTGAAGCTTTCTTT
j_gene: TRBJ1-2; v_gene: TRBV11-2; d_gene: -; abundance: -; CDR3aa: CASSLDAGAHYGYTF; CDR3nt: TGTGCCAGCAGCTTAGACGCAGGGGCGCACTATGGCTACACCTTC
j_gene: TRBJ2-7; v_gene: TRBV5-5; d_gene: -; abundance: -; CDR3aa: CASSFSYSYEQYF; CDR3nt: TGTGCCAGCAGCTTTTCCTACTCCTACGAGCAGTACTTC
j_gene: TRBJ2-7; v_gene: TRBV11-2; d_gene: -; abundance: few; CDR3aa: CASSPQGSNEQYF; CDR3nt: TGTGCCAGCAGCCCCCAGGGGAGCAACGAGCAGTACTTC
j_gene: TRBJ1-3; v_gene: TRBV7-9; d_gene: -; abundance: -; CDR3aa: CASSLSADFLSGNTIYF; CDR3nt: TGTGCCAGCAGCTTATCAGCTGATTTCCTCTCTGGAAACACCATATATTTT
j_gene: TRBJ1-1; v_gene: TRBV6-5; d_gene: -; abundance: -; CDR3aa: CASSYVDMNTEAFF; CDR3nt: TGTGCCAGCAGTTACGTCGATATGAACACTGAAGCTTTCTTT
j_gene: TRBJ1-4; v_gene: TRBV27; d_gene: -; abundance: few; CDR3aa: CASSLSIGATGEKLFF; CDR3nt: TGTGCCAGCAGTTTATCGATTGGGGCGACGGGTGAAAAACTGTTTTTT
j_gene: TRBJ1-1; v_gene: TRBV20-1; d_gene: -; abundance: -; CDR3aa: CSAREWQKNTEAFF; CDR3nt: TGCAGTGCTAGAGAATGGCAAAAGAACACTGAAGCTTTCTTT
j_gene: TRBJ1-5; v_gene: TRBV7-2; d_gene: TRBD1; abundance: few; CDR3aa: CASSGGGQGANQPQHF; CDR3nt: TGTGCCAGCAGCGGGGGGGGACAGGGGGCCAATCAGCCCCAGCATTTT
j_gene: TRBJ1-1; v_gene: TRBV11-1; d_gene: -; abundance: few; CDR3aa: CASSTTSTRGRADPEAFF; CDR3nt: TGTGCCAGCAGCACTACTTCTACCCGGGGCAGGGCGGACCCTGAAGCTTTCTTT
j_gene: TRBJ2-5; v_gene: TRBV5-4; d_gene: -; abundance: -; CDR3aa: CASSLQGPKRETQYF; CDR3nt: TGTGCCAGCAGCTTGCAGGGCCCTAAGCGAGAGACCCAGTACTTC
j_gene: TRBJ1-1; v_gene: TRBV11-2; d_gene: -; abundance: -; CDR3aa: CASSLTNNPGVGTEAFF; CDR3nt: TGTGCCAGCAGCCTCACCAACAACCCAGGGGTCGGGACTGAAGCTTTCTTT
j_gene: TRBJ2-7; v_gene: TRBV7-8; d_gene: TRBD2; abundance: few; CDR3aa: CASSLKLTSGRRYEQYF; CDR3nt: TGTGCCAGCAGCTTAAAGCTGACTAGCGGGAGGCGATACGAGCAGTACTTC
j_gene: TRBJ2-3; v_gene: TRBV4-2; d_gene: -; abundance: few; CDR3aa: CASSLYSGPGGDTQYF; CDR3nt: TGTGCCAGCAGCCTTTATAGCGGCCCAGGGGGAGATACGCAGTATTTT
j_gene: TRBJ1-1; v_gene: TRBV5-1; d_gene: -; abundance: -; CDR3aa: CASSLAAGNTEAFF; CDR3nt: TGCGCCAGCAGCTTGGCCGCAGGTAACACTGAAGCTTTCTTT
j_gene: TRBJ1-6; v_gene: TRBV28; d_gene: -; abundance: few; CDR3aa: CASSEPDGGLYNSPLHF; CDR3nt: TGTGCCAGCAGTGAACCGGACGGGGGCCTCTATAATTCACCCCTCCACTTT
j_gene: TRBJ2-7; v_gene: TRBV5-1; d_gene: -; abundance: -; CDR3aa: CASRPQPNSYEQYF; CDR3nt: TGCGCCAGCAGACCGCAACCTAACTCCTACGAGCAGTACTTC
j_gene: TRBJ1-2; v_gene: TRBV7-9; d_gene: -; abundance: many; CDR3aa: CASGQTSRGYTF; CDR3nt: TGTGCCAGCGGACAGACTTCTCGTGGCTACACCTTC